This T cell receptor (beta chain) was profiled in a study of T cells after yellow fever vaccination (dated 2019 in TCRdb). About the full investigation: The SMART-Seq v4 Ultra Low Input RNA kit was used to prepare libraries from fractions with low cell numbers. To track T-cell clones before and after primary and booster YFV17D yellow fever vaccination, bulk TCR alpha and beta repertoires were sequenced longitudinally. Two healthy male donors, one aged 18 to 30 and one aged 30 to 40 years, made up the cohort. Blood samples were taken at several timepoints before and after primary and secondary immunization, and bulk PBMC replicates and cell subsets were isolated. The paper's findings and limits, for the study overall: After the booster, most of the clones that had expanded following primary vaccination were detected again (around 97% of CD4 and around 87% of CD8), which suggests that memory was broadly maintained. Because abundant contaminating clonotypes from the bulk population could be contained in FACS-sorted repertoires, computational filtering was required. Compared with the primary T-cell response, the secondary T-cell response was faster but weaker, reaching its peak on day 5 rather than on day 15. Because only a couple of donors were included in the study, the extent to which the findings can be generalized is limited. A small fraction of clonotypes appeared in both the CD4 and CD8 compartments, likely as a result of convergent recombination.

The sample's treatment or condition label is to be understood as: live attenuated yellow fever vaccine strain. Two biological replicates of bulk PBMCs were collected at each blood-draw timepoint. PBMCs were isolated from peripheral blood using a standard Ficoll-Paque protocol. TriZol was used to extract RNA from bulk PBMCs, from CD4 and CD8 fractions, and from dextramer-positive and dextramer-negative fractions. The run used an Illumina NovaSeq 6000. TCR cDNA was made using 5'RACE template switching, a step that added a universal primer site and unique molecular identifiers. cDNA synthesis was primed from both the TCR alpha and TCR beta constant segments. Two PCR steps were used to amplify libraries, with sample barcodes and sequencing adapters being added in the second step. Sequencing of libraries was performed on Illumina HiSeq 2500 (2x100 bp) or NovaSeq (2x150 bp). From the authors' description of their analysis: MIGEC handled demultiplexing of reads and collapsing into UMI consensus sequences, while MiXCR performed V(D)J alignment. Using edgeR on replicate PBMC samples, clonotypes were called vaccine-responding if FDR was below 0.01 and the log2 fold change was above 5 up to day 15. Each bulk clonotype was labeled CD4 or CD8 based on which sequenced repertoire, CD4 or CD8, contained the clonotype at higher abundance. TCRdb trimmed the raw reads at Q25, called clones with MiXCR and kept productive beta chains. One record per CDR3 amino acid sequence lists the most common genes and DNA. Clone size and V and J calls follow TCRdb, not the original study. Recorded for this sample are fewer than 350,000 distinct CDR3 sequences; 3.5% to 5% of them occurred a single time. The ten top clones hold just under 20% of the sample.

This clonotype was seen at least ten times. Its target antigen remains unknown. No qualities accompany the bases; no much larger clone lies one base away. V is cut back by 4 bases and J by 2 bases, with 12 bases in the junction unmatched. The germline V gene sets CDR1 to MNHEY and CDR2 to SVGEGT. From cysteine to phenylalanine, the CDR3 is 18 amino acids long. Only the CDR3 part of the read is kept: 54 bases, read in frame from the first base. The source of this sequence is a man aged 18 to 30 who received the YFV17D yellow fever vaccine. Here the sequenced sample was PBMCs, taken 15 days after the yellow fever booster vaccination. The receptor chain draws on TRBV6-2 or TRBV6-3 and TRBJ2-4, with TRBD2 identical over 9 junction bases. The DNA reads TGTGCCAGCAGTTGGGCCGCGAATGCGGGGGGGCCCAAAAACATTCAGTACTTC. It specifies CASSWAANAGGPKNIQYF.